Listed below are T cell receptor beta chains from one sample, sequenced in a study of CD8 T cells in ankylosing spondylitis. Each CDR3 protein gets one entry after TCRdb re-called the 5' RACE reads with MiXCR. Among roughly 130,000 distinct CDR3 sequences listed, approximately 13% were seen once. Specimen: blood, either unsorted or a sorted T cell fraction (not recorded which). The receptors originated from a female donor with ankylosing spondylitis or in good health (not recorded which). The conserved cysteine and the conserved F or W are not part of the CDR3 here. Each record gives: clone size, V gene, CDR3 protein. The size field is filled for only some rows; it gives once, few, many or a size class.

clone size: many; V gene: TRBV20-1; CDR3 protein: SAARTVSYGYT
clone size: few; V gene: TRBV19; CDR3 protein: ASSTRDRNYTEAF
clone size: few; V gene: TRBV27; CDR3 protein: ASSSSGIRKNEQF
clone size: -; V gene: TRBV5-6; CDR3 protein: ASSWPGQHNEQF
clone size: -; V gene: TRBV27; CDR3 protein: ASSLKGHSTDTQY
clone size: many; V gene: TRBV20-1; CDR3 protein: SARKDEQF
clone size: -; V gene: TRBV19; CDR3 protein: ASSTNHQGGFRTGELF
clone size: -; V gene: TRBV14; CDR3 protein: ASSQAYRNNEQF
clone size: -; V gene: TRBV29-1; CDR3 protein: SVVFSELYEQY
clone size: few; V gene: TRBV6-2/TRBV6-3; CDR3 protein: ASSLQWFEQY
clone size: -; V gene: TRBV7-8; CDR3 protein: ASSLVGPRGRGYEQY
clone size: -; V gene: TRBV6-1; CDR3 protein: TSSDHQWTSGGGQY
clone size: many; V gene: TRBV12-3/TRBV12-4; CDR3 protein: ASSLGQRGYT
clone size: many; V gene: TRBV12-3/TRBV12-4; CDR3 protein: ASSLGGSPLH
clone size: -; V gene: TRBV7-7; CDR3 protein: ASSRYTGVFDNEQF
clone size: few; V gene: TRBV5-6; CDR3 protein: ASSLPSGGFTGELF
clone size: -; V gene: TRBV5-1; CDR3 protein: ASSLEVPGELF
clone size: few; V gene: TRBV20-1; CDR3 protein: SASNSGNQPQH
clone size: few; V gene: TRBV5-6; CDR3 protein: ASSPWSGELF
clone size: -; V gene: TRBV20-1; CDR3 protein: SARSRTGILPYEQY
clone size: many; V gene: TRBV29-1; CDR3 protein: SVAPDLNTGELF
clone size: -; V gene: TRBV20-1; CDR3 protein: SASFPQGMVSEAF
clone size: few; V gene: TRBV7-9; CDR3 protein: ASSPGSRSEQF
clone size: -; V gene: TRBV5-1; CDR3 protein: ASSSSDPNYGYT
clone size: many; V gene: TRBV20-1; CDR3 protein: SASREADTQY
clone size: few; V gene: TRBV27; CDR3 protein: ASSRGSYTQY
clone size: many; V gene: TRBV5-1; CDR3 protein: ASSLGGDQPQH
clone size: few; V gene: TRBV6-1; CDR3 protein: ASSPIGRGYNEQF
clone size: many; V gene: TRBV4-1; CDR3 protein: ASSLTSGGGTDTQY
clone size: few; V gene: TRBV5-1; CDR3 protein: ASSEAGGTYNEQF
clone size: -; V gene: TRBV5-1; CDR3 protein: ASSLWGHEQF
clone size: -; V gene: TRBV4-2; CDR3 protein: ASSQDRDPGASDTQY
clone size: many; V gene: TRBV12-3/TRBV12-4; CDR3 protein: ASSLAVSGNTIY
clone size: -; V gene: TRBV12-3/TRBV12-4; CDR3 protein: ASSFRPQGDTGELF
clone size: few; V gene: TRBV20-1; CDR3 protein: SARVNSILGEQY
clone size: -; V gene: TRBV18; CDR3 protein: ASSPYSTGELF
clone size: -; V gene: TRBV7-8; CDR3 protein: ASSRALAGVIIGELF
clone size: few; V gene: TRBV7-9; CDR3 protein: ASSPSGLTGFNEQF
clone size: -; V gene: TRBV6-1; CDR3 protein: ASSGVSNQPQH
clone size: many; V gene: TRBV13; CDR3 protein: ASSLLQGNIQY
clone size: -; V gene: TRBV7-9; CDR3 protein: ASSPGTGGFDEQF
clone size: -; V gene: TRBV5-1; CDR3 protein: ASSEGQGANQPQH
clone size: many; V gene: TRBV18; CDR3 protein: ASSPWSSSTDTQY
clone size: few; V gene: TRBV30; CDR3 protein: AWSLDSSGSPLH
clone size: few; V gene: TRBV30; CDR3 protein: AWSPGLAGVDEQY
clone size: many; V gene: TRBV28; CDR3 protein: ASNGGISYEQY
clone size: -; V gene: TRBV12-3/TRBV12-4; CDR3 protein: ASSQGAKLSSSYNSPLH